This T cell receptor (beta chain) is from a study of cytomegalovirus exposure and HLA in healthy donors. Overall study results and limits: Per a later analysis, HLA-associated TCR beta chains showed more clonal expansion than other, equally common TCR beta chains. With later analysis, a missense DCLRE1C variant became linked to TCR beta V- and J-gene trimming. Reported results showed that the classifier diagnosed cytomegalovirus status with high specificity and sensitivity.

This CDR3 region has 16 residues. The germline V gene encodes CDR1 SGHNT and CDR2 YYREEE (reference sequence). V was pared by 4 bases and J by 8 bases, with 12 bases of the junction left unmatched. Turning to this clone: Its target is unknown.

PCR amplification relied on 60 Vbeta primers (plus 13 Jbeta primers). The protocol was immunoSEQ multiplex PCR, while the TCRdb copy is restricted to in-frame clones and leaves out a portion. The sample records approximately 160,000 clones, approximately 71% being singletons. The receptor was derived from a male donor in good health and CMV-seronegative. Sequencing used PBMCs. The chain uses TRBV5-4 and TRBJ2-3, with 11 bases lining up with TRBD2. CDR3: CASSHLAGGPEATQYF. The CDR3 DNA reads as TGTGCCAGCAGCCATTTAGCGGGAGGGCCGGAGGCTACGCAGTATTTT.